This T cell receptor (beta chain) was identified in a study of beta chain features in type 1 diabetes. Study-level points and caveats: The study found moderately but significantly shorter TCRB CDR3s in all four CD4+ subsets of Type 1 diabetes patients.

The J segment lost 9 bases and the V segment lost 1 base, leaving 7 bases of the junction unmatched. The CDR3 covers 17 residues. Germline CDR1 MGHRA, CDR2 YSYEKL. In its sample, this clone was seen a few times. Its antigen remains unknown. The sequenced template was cDNA made from the entire isolated RNA. Produced via immunoSEQ multiplex PCR; TCRdb's table is partial and in-frame only. This table has about 700,000 clones, around an eighth appearing once. This clonotype originated in a man aged 18 to 29 with type 1 diabetes. V usage is TRBV4-1 and J usage is TRBJ1-6; TRBD1 agrees at 12 bases. Sequencing input: naive CD4+ T cells from blood. CDR3 sequence: CASSQAGTGGGTSPLHF. DNA for the CDR3: TGCGCCAGCAGCCAAGCTGGGACAGGGGGCGGCACTTCACCCCTCCACTTT.